Shown below are 17 T cell receptor beta chains from a single sample sequenced in a study of CD8 T cells in Susac syndrome. With random hexamers, reverse transcription was performed on about 0.5 to 1 ug of RNA. TCRdb passed the immunoSEQ multiplex PCR reads through MiXCR, listing each CDR3 protein once. The sample shows 200,000 or so distinct CDR3 sequences, around 96% of them seen only once. Sequenced: CD4+ T cells from PBMCs. The receptors stem from a human donor with multiple sclerosis.

This sequence joins TRBV5-4 and TRBJ2-1; 12 nucleotides align to TRBD2. Looked up from germline, CDR1 is SGHNT and CDR2 is YYREEE (reference sequence). The V gene end was trimmed by 0 bases and the J gene end by 8 bases; junction bases not matched to a gene: 6. The CDR3 consists of 16 residues. CDR3 sequence: CASSLDVGTSGHEQFF. DNA of the CDR3: TGTGCCAGCAGCTTGGATGTTGGGACTAGCGGGCATGAGCAGTTCTTC.

J is TRBJ2-5 and V is TRBV30; no reliable D call. CDR3 length: 11 residues. With 3 bases removed from V and 7 bases from J, the gap between germline ends came to 9 bases. Germline CDR1 reads GTSNPN; CDR2 reads SVGIG (reference sequence). CDR3 in amino acids: CAWRSPGTQYF. The CDR3 region has the DNA TGTGCCTGGAGATCCCCGGGGACCCAGTACTTC.

This clonotype was seen just once. In nucleotides, the CDR3 is TGTGCCTGGAGTGTAAGGGGTTTTAGCTACACCTTC. As protein: CAWSVRGFSYTF. The chain has TRBV30 and TRBJ1-2; maybe TRBD1 (5 bases). This CDR3 contains 12 residues. CDR1 GTSNPN and CDR2 SVGIG come from the germline V gene (reference sequence). Trimming removed 0 bases from V and 9 bases from J, with 11 bases in between. Full variable domain (outside the CDR3, taken from reference TRBV30 and TRBJ1-2): SQTIHQWPATLVQPVGSPLSLECTVEGTSNPNLYWYRQAAGRGLQLLFYSVGIGQISSEVPQNLSASRPQDRQFILSSKKLLLSDSGFYLCAWSVRGFSYTFGSGTRLTVV.

The J gene is TRBJ2-5, the V gene TRBV20-1; possibly TRBD2 for D (6 bases). V was shortened by 6 bases and J by 4 bases, with 15 bases between the two germline ends. The CDR3 is 13 residues long. The V gene's germline CDR1 is DFQATT and CDR2 SNEGSKA (reference sequence). This CDR3 reads CSARSGLGETQYF. The CDR3 nucleotides read TGCAGTGCCAGGAGCGGGCTGGGAGAGACCCAGTACTTC.

The rearrangement uses TRBV20-1 and TRBJ2-5; possible D gene TRBD1, 6 bases. Trimming took 1 base from V and 0 from J, leaving 9 bases between them. The CDR3 sequence is 14 residues long. Germline-derived CDR1 and CDR2 are DFQATT and SNEGSKA (reference sequence). CDR3: CSARVRTDQETQYF. DNA for the CDR3: TGCAGTGCTAGAGTCCGGACAGACCAAGAGACCCAGTACTTC.

The chain couples TRBV12-3 or TRBV12-4 to TRBJ2-7; 9 positions match TRBD1. The CDR3 extends over 14 amino acids. V lost 2 bases and J lost 5; bases outside the gene matches: 4. CDR3 protein: CASSLRDREDEQYF. The CDR3 nucleotides read TGTGCCAGCAGTTTAAGGGACAGGGAGGACGAGCAGTACTTC.

The chain links TRBV3-1 to TRBJ2-3; 7 bases match TRBD2. Germline lookup yields CDR1 LGHDT and CDR2 YNNKEL (reference sequence). J gave up 2 bases and V 4 bases, and 6 bases lay outside the gene matches. The length of the CDR3 is 15 residues. CDR3 residues: CASSLIAGITDTQYF. The DNA of the CDR3 is TGTGCCAGCAGCCTTATAGCGGGTATCACAGATACGCAGTATTTT.

The genes are TRBV4-1 and TRBJ2-7, with unresolved D. The CDR3 sequence is 15 residues long. Germline-derived CDR1 and CDR2 are MGHRA and YSYEKL. V shed 4 bases and J shed 2 bases, with 15 bases lying between them. In DNA form, the CDR3 reads TGCGCCAGCAGCCCCGGAGTCGCCCAGACCTACGAGCAGTACTTC. Translated, it gives CASSPGVAQTYEQYF.

The sample holds one count of this clonotype. V usage is TRBV7-2 and J usage is TRBJ2-7; D is undetermined. V shed 4 bases and J shed 0 bases, with 7 bases lying between them. The CDR3 is made up of 13 amino acids. Germline V gives CDR1 SGHTA, CDR2 FQGNSA. In DNA form, the CDR3 reads TGTGCCAGCAGCTGGCCGACCTCCTACGAGCAGTACTTC. It translates to CASSWPTSYEQYF.

This chain links TRBV20-1 with TRBJ1-2; D is uncertain. V lost 6 bases and J 8 bases, leaving 13 bases between the germline ends. The CDR3 is 11 amino acids. Germline V gives CDR1 DFQATT, CDR2 SNEGSKA (reference sequence). CDR3 sequence (DNA): TGCAGTGCCGCCTCGAGTTGGGGCTACACCTTC. It specifies CSAASSWGYTF.

The V call is TRBV7-9, the J call TRBJ2-1; possible D gene TRBD2, 6 bases. Between the trimmed V and J ends, which lost 6 bases and 9 bases, there was a span of 18 bases. CDR1 is SEHNR, CDR2 FQNEAQ, per germline (reference sequence). The CDR3 spans 14 residues. The CDR3: CASSSQTRFAEQFF. For the CDR3, the DNA is TGTGCCAGCAGTTCCCAGACTAGATTCGCTGAGCAGTTCTTC.

The V call is TRBV4-2, the J call TRBJ2-5; D is undetermined. Germline V gene sequence: CDR1 LGHNA, CDR2 YNFKEQ. Trimming stripped 1 base from V and 3 bases from J, with 9 bases between. The CDR3 consists of 14 residues. CDR3 in amino acids: CASSQGGTKETQYF. The CDR3 DNA reads TGTGCCAGCAGCCAAGGGGGTACCAAAGAGACCCAGTACTTC.

This chain links TRBV7-3 with TRBJ2-7, with TRBD2 as a possible D gene (5 bases). This CDR3 has 18 amino acids. Germline CDR1 reads SGHTA; CDR2 reads FQGTGA. The V and J ends lost 0 bases and 0 bases respectively, with 18 bases between them. CDR3 amino acids: CASSLTPLASQNSYEQYF. CDR3 in DNA: TGTGCCAGCAGCTTAACGCCCCTGGCTAGCCAGAACTCCTACGAGCAGTACTTC.

This chain joins TRBV20-1 and TRBJ2-7; D may correspond to TRBD1 or TRBD2 (5 bases each). The CDR3 runs to 14 residues. The V and J ends lost 1 base and 0 bases respectively, with 10 bases between them. The germline gives CDR1 DFQATT, CDR2 SNEGSKA (reference sequence). The CDR3 sequence: CSARVPGSSYEQYF. CDR3 DNA: TGCAGTGCTAGAGTTCCAGGGAGCTCCTACGAGCAGTACTTC.

This chain connects TRBV9 to TRBJ2-3; 8 nucleotides agree with TRBD2. CDR3 length: 16 amino acids. After removal of 5 bases from V and 2 bases from J, the junction contained 10 bases not matched to a gene. Germline V gene lookup returns CDR1 SGDLS and CDR2 YYNGEE. As DNA, the CDR3 is TGTGCCAGCAGTGAATTGACTAGCGCGAACACAGATACGCAGTATTTT. Protein: CASSELTSANTDTQYF. The complete variable domain, with remaining parts taken from reference TRBV9 and TRBJ2-3, reads DSGVTQTPKHLITATGQRVTLRCSPRSGDLSVYWYQQSLDQGLQFLIQYYNGEERAKGNILERFSAQQFPDLHSELNLSSLELGDSALYFCASSELTSANTDTQYFGPGTRLTVL.

V gene TRBV23-1 combines with J gene TRBJ1-1; possibly TRBD1 for D (5 bases). TRBV23-1 is sorted into the ORF group, with uncertain function. The CDR3 has 14 residues. Between the trimmed V and J ends, which lost 6 bases and 3 bases, there was a span of 14 bases. CDR3 loop: CASSPPGGDTEAFF. The CDR3 coding sequence is TGCGCCAGCAGCCCCCCCGGGGGGGACACTGAAGCTTTCTTT.

Written as DNA, the CDR3 is TGCAGTGCTAGAGGAATGGGTACCCAGTACTTC. This codes for CSARGMGTQYF. J is TRBJ2-5 and V is TRBV20-1, with D hard to call. Germline lookup yields CDR1 DFQATT and CDR2 SNEGSKA (reference sequence). V was shortened by 1 base and J by 8 bases, with 8 bases between the two germline ends. The CDR3 sequence is 11 residues long.